This T cell receptor (beta chain) was retrieved from a study of cytomegalovirus exposure and HLA in healthy donors (TCRdb year 2017). For the wider study: An earlier analysis of roughly 500 of the donors reported 250 to 300 Gb of sequence data and some 120 million unique TCR beta sequences from approximately 180 million T cells. An early release covering some 640 HLA-typed donors comprised about 320 gigabases of sequencing data and around 80 million unique TCR sequences. Of the roughly 400 genotyped donors, about 84% fell in the genetic ancestry cluster associated with self-reported Caucasian donors. The study aimed to test whether signatures of past pathogen exposure could be identified by cataloging public T cell receptors. Using immunosequencing, the study profiled T cell repertoires from approximately 700 subjects and related those repertoires to cytomegalovirus serostatus. In addition to the first cohort of around 670 subjects, a separate validation cohort of 120 different subjects was used. To predict cytomegalovirus infection status, the study brought together high-throughput TCR immunosequencing, statistical association of individual TCRs with disease status, and machine learning. A later analysis re-analyzed previously published TCR beta repertoires from approximately 670 donors and added high-resolution HLA genotyping to study TCR occurrence patterns. Rather than drawing on any new phenotypic data, the later analysis identified candidate immune exposures from TCR beta sequences and the way those sequences occurred across donors. In an earlier analysis of 500 to 650 of the donors, high-throughput TCR beta sequencing was used to judge whether each TCR beta V gene segment behaved as functional or pseudogenic. Alongside the repertoire data, information on donor age, sex, ethnicity and CMV serostatus was compiled. Genome-wide SNP genotypes for about three fifths of the 666 donors were used in a later genetic analysis, which treated that subset as a discovery cohort. Every repertoire in the discovery cohort had been generated on one and the same sequencing platform. Class I and class II HLA loci were covered by the typing at four-digit resolution. The number of typed donors differed by locus: 629-630 for A, B, C, DRB1 and DQB1; some 500 for DQA1; approximately 600 for DPA1; and some 470 for DPB1. Roughly five DR-DQ haplotypes were treated as single units for association and clustering because of strong linkage in the cohort. On average, roughly 200,000 unique TCR beta nucleotide sequences were sequenced per donor among 398 genotyped donors of the cohort, with roughly 19% of those sequences being non-productive. Results and caveats for the whole study, not just this receptor: The study listed approximately 160 TCR beta chains as associated with cytomegalovirus. Because the 87-base-pair reads could not distinguish some IMGT-functional V segments, including TRBV6-2 and TRBV6-3, those segments were excluded. In vitro tests confirmed that a few of the cytomegalovirus-associated TCR beta chains recognize cytomegalovirus antigens. This cohort had only TCR beta chains sequenced, and the lack of alpha or paired-chain data limited which features could be detected. A cluster of highly shared sequence variants was judged likely to be a technical artifact of the sequencing pipeline. Cytomegalovirus status was reported to be diagnosed by the classifier with high specificity and sensitivity in both the original and validation cohorts. When HLA alleles, especially DR and DQ, strongly co-occurred, TCR associations were difficult to assign to individual alleles. Roughly uniform sequencing depth across donors was assumed in presence/absence analyses, although this assumption may not hold. According to a later analysis, parvovirus B19, influenza, CMV and Epstein-Barr virus appeared linked to several top co-occurrence clusters. Correlated functional status among segregating V segments might be attributable to linkage disequilibrium, but an unknown experimental factor could not be ruled out. A further reported finding was that TCR beta sequences accurately predicted the HLA-A and HLA-B alleles for most subjects in the first cohort. Specific HLA alleles were associated with 15,000 to 20,000 TCR beta sequences at a false discovery rate of 0.05 in a later analysis. The authors suggested that the approach could potentially be extended to other disease states and immunological phenotypes. According to a later genetic analysis, donors in an Asian-associated ancestry cluster had fewer N-insertions in productive TCRs than the roughly 700-donor mean. In a later genetic analysis, a missense DCLRE1C variant was associated with V-gene and J-gene trimming of TCR beta chains, and the association was replicated in an independent cohort. The earlier analysis of approximately 560 of the donors excluded around 17 rarely observed V segments, including chromosome 9 orphons, because counts were too low. A later analysis found that TCR association rates varied across HLA loci, with DRB1 alleles showing the most associated TCRs and HLA-C alleles the fewest. An earlier analysis of around 600 of the donors showed that most TCR beta V segments appeared in productive rearrangements either about 87% or about 30% of the time, which broadly matched IMGT annotations. A later analysis found that most CMV-associated TCR beta chains appeared HLA-restricted, with HLA associations seemingly driven largely by CMV exposure. Most TCR sequences were observed very rarely across donors, whereas some public TCRs were present in many individuals. HLA typing was unavailable for some donors at each locus, so association tests used only the typed subset. Immune exposure information for the cohort was limited to CMV serostatus. In a later analysis, HLA-associated TCR beta chains showed more clonal expansion and lower generation probabilities than non-associated chains that were equally common.

This clone has more than one count but fewer than ten. Its recognized antigen is unknown. No much larger clonotype is one base removed from it; base qualities were not supplied. Including the terminal cysteine and phenylalanine, the CDR3 comprises 13 residues. CDR3 DNA is the only sequence kept; it has 39 bases, read in frame from the first base. V gives up 8 bases and J gives up 7 bases, and the segment between their germline ends measures 17 bases. The germline V gene encodes CDR1 MNHEY and CDR2 SMNVEV (reference sequence). The library was prepared using the immunoSEQ multiplex PCR assay. For the multiplex PCR, a mixture combining 60 forward primers for TCR Vbeta segments and 13 reverse primers for TCR Jbeta segments was used. A multiplex PCR assay on genomic DNA amplified the CDR3 region of rearranged TCR beta genes. The amplified TCR beta libraries were sequenced on the Illumina HiSeq System as 87-base-pair reads. The published analysis was carried out like this. A later analysis tallied 75 million to 95 million unique TCR beta chains across the 700 or so repertoires, and approximately 12 million of those chains were shared by two or more donors. To remove PCR and sequencing errors, raw reads were error-corrected and collapsed into unique sequences using a nearest-neighbor algorithm that merged closely related sequences. Alignment of CDR3 sequences to IMGT reference sequences was used to assign V, D and J gene segments. For a sequence to be retained, a match of at least six nucleotides to both a V gene segment and a J gene segment was required. A rearrangement was called productive if the CDR3 had no stop codons and remained in frame with V and J, and every other rearrangement was called non-productive. Following IMGT convention, CDR3 was defined as the stretch from the second conserved V-encoded cysteine up to the conserved J-encoded phenylalanine. The earlier analysis of some 580 of the donors excluded any sequence lacking an unambiguous match to a single V gene segment. An earlier analysis of 587 of the donors classified V segments as functional when productive rearrangements were above 56.7% and as segregating when the standard deviation between donors was above 5%. A statistical classification framework was built for diagnosing cytomegalovirus status from the catalog of TCR beta chain sequences. V and J gene assignment, in a later analysis, came from comparing TCR nucleotide sequences with IMGT/GENE-DB human TR gene sequences. A later analysis assigned CDR3 sequences and most-parsimonious VDJ recombination scenarios with the TCRdist pipeline. A later analysis defined each TCR beta chain by its CDR3 amino acid sequence plus V-gene family, and excluded reads lacking a unique V-gene family. A later analysis removed several hundred highly shared, low-generation-probability nucleotide sequences to deal with suspected cross-contamination and a sequencing artifact. In a later analysis, a clonal expansion index for each public chain was calculated from normalized within-repertoire ranks of inferred template counts. In a later analysis, generation probabilities were computed using a VDJ recombination model fitted to out-of-frame rearrangements, and the results were checked against IGoR. In a later analysis, TCR-TCR, TCR-HLA and TCR-CMV co-occurrence was scored with hypergeometric tests, and a repertoire-size bias correction was applied to TCR pairs. A later analysis estimated false discovery rates by permuting HLA or CMV assignments 20 times. In a later analysis, co-occurring TCRs were grouped using DBSCAN, and TCRdist sequence similarity was added for clustering within HLA-allele-positive subsets. Repertoires with fewer than 30,000 or more than 120,000 public chains, plus five repertoires with anomalous nucleotide sharing, were excluded from co-occurrence clustering. The table comes from immuneACCESS by way of TCRdb, which keeps in-frame sequences with V and J called. Part of the clones is missing from these tables; in studies checked, under half for an unresolved V gene and the rest for unknown reasons. For V, J and clone size, that table is used; D and trimming come from the DNA. The sample table lists some 190,000 clones, roughly 75% of them with a count of one. The ten top clones hold about 4.6% of the sample.

In total, 630 or so healthy bone marrow donors made up the cohort. At the time of sampling, all cohort members were nominally healthy, though unrecorded immune exposures were likely present. The donor tested CMV seropositive and was one of the 289 seropositive cohort members. Every donor gave a peripheral blood sample, and the peripheral blood mononuclear cells from that sample were used for TCR beta sequencing. Genomic DNA was extracted from the blood cell samples with the Qiagen DNeasy Blood Extraction Kit. The chain is encoded by TRBV27 joined to TRBJ1-2, with TRBD1 tentatively as D gene (6 bases match). This sequence was found in a man aged 30-40 years in good health and CMV-seropositive. Sequencing was performed on PBMCs. The CDR3 protein: CASSSEVGGGYTF. The nucleotide sequence reads TGTGCCAGCTCGTCCGAGGTAGGGGGTGGCTACACCTTC.